This T cell receptor (beta chain) was observed in a study of CD8+ T cells in alopecia areata. Reverse transcribed after extraction, RNA yielded cDNA as the sequencing template. Assay: immunoSEQ multiplex PCR; the TCRdb copy retains only in-frame clones and omits some. Among some 120,000 clones listed, about 51% were seen once. As to this clone: This sample includes further DNA sequences coding for the same CDR3.

Trimming left V 3 bases short and J 3 bases short, with 9 bases between. The CDR3 consists of 12 residues. CDR1 is SQVTM, CDR2 ANQGSEA, per germline. The TCR comes from a human donor with alopecia areata. The sequenced material came from NKG2D-low CD8+ T cells sorted from blood. The chain carries TRBV29-1 and TRBJ2-7; weak D call: TRBD2 (7 bases). The CDR3 protein is CSVEGGGYEQYF. For the CDR3, the DNA is TGCAGCGTTGAGGGAGGGGGCTACGAGCAGTACTTC.